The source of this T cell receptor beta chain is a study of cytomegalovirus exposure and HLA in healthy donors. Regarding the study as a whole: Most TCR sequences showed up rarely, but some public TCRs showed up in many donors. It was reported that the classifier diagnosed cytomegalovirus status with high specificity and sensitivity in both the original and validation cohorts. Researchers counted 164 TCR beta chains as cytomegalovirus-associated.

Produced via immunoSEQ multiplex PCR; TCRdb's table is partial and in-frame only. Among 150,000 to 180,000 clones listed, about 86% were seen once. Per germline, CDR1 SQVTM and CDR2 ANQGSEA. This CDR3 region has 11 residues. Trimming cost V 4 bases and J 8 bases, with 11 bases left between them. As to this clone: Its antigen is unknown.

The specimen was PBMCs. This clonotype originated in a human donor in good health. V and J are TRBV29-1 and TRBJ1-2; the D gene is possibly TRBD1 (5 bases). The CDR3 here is CSVVAGSGYTF. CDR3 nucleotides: TGCAGCGTTGTGGCAGGGTCCGGCTACACCTTC.